This TCR beta chain was sequenced during a study of cytomegalovirus exposure and HLA in healthy donors. Study as a whole: For the roughly 390 genotyped donors, around 76% fell within the Caucasian-associated ancestry cluster.

Primers for the PCR totalled 60 Vbeta and 13 Jbeta. In the authors' workflow: A later analysis tallied some 84 million unique TCR beta chains, about 11 million of them shared. Here immunoSEQ multiplex PCR was the method, and the copy in TCRdb shows in-frame clones only, minus some. D and trimming were read from the DNA, whereas the V and J calls and clone size are those reported in that table. The sample shows 120,000 to 150,000 clones, roughly 87% of them seen only once. This clone was observed once. The antigen remains unidentified. The study, taken as a whole, reports: In a later analysis, most CMV-associated TCR beta chains appeared HLA-restricted.

This CDR3 comprises 14 residues. Trimming removed 0 bases from V and 4 bases from J; junction bases left unmatched: 2. CDR1 and CDR2 from the germline V gene are KGHSH and LQKENI. The sequenced sample consisted of PBMCs. The origin of this receptor is a young man in good health and CMV-seropositive. V usage is TRBV18 and J usage is TRBJ1-2; 7 bases agree with TRBD1. CDR3 residues: CASSPPRDSYGYTF. In DNA form, the CDR3 reads TGTGCCAGCTCACCACCTCGGGACAGCTATGGCTACACCTTC.